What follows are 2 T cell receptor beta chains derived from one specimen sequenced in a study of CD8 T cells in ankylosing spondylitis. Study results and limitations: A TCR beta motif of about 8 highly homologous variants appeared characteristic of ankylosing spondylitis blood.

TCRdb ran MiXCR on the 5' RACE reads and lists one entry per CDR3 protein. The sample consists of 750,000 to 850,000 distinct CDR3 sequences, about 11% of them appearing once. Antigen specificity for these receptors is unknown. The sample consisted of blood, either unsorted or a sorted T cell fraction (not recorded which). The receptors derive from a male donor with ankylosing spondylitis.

The CDR3 DNA sequence: TGTGCCAGCAGATGGGACAGGGCCACTGAAGCTTTCTTT. Its protein product is CASRWDRATEAFF. This chain uses TRBV7-9 with TRBJ1-1, with TRBD1 identical over 9 bases. The V gene end was trimmed by 6 bases and the J gene end by 4 bases; junction bases not matched to a gene: 3. The CDR3 extends over 13 amino acids. Germline V gives CDR1 SEHNR, CDR2 FQNEAQ (reference sequence).

CDR3 sequence (DNA): TGCGCCAGCTTCCCAGCGGGGGCCAGCACAGATACGCAGTATTTT. Residues: CASFPAGASTDTQYF. V is TRBV5-1 and J is TRBJ2-3; 8 nucleotides align to TRBD2. V lost 7 bases, J lost 0 bases, and 7 bases stayed unmatched. The CDR3 is 15 amino acids. In germline, CDR1 is SGHRS, CDR2 YFSETQ.